The rows below give T cell receptor beta chains drawn from one sample of a study of preoperative IRX-2 immunotherapy in early breast cancer. The method was immunoSEQ multiplex PCR; TCRdb's version includes in-frame clones alone and lacks a portion of them. Here the sample spans roughly 24,000 clones, roughly 75% being singletons. The sample was lymph node tissue, taken after IRX-2 immunotherapy. The source is a human donor with breast cancer. The CDR3 runs from the conserved cysteine through the conserved F or W. Each record gives: D gene, clone size, CDR3 length, J gene, V gene, CDR3 protein, CDR3 DNA. D genes are given only for firm matches. Only part of the rows carry a size: once, few, many, or a class if the clone is expanded.

TRBD2 | . | 15 | TRBJ2-1 | TRBV5-1 | CASSLVASGVDEQFF | TGCGCCAGCAGCTTGGTGGCTAGCGGGGTAGATGAGCAGTTCTTC
. | few | 17 | TRBJ1-4 | TRBV19 | CASSAWGAAQTNEKLFF | TGTGCCAGTAGTGCGTGGGGGGCCGCTCAAACTAATGAAAAACTGTTTTTT
. | . | 15 | TRBJ2-2 | TRBV7-1 | CASSFGGVNTGELFF | TGTGCCAGCAGCTTCGGGGGAGTGAACACCGGGGAGCTGTTTTTT
TRBD1 | . | 15 | TRBJ1-1 | TRBV11-3 | CASSSGDSWTTEAFF | TGTGCCAGCAGCTCAGGGGACAGTTGGACCACTGAAGCTTTCTTT
TRBD1 | . | 14 | TRBJ2-5 | TRBV7-6 | CASSLGTGIETQYF | TGTGCCAGCAGCTTAGGGACAGGGATAGAGACCCAGTACTTC
. | . | 15 | TRBJ1-1 | TRBV7-5 | CASSLNSYMNTEAFF | TGTGCCAGCAGCTTAAATTCGTATATGAACACTGAAGCTTTCTTT
TRBD2 | few | 15 | TRBJ2-5 | TRBV6-8 | CASSLNGRAQETQYF | TGTGCCAGCAGTTTAAACGGGAGGGCCCAGGAGACCCAGTACTTC
. | . | 14 | TRBJ1-2 | TRBV28 | CASSRRGAGYGYTF | TGTGCCAGCAGTCGCCGGGGGGCTGGCTATGGCTACACCTTC
. | few | 12 | TRBJ1-2 | TRBV6-8 | CASSSPGYGYTF | TGTGCCAGCAGTAGTCCCGGGTATGGCTACACCTTC
. | . | 15 | TRBJ2-1 | TRBV5-1 | CASSFVTGEGNEQFF | TGCGCCAGCAGCTTTGTCACTGGAGAAGGAAATGAGCAGTTCTTC
. | . | 15 | TRBJ2-7 | TRBV11-3 | CASTPSPGVSYEQYF | TGTGCCAGCACCCCCTCCCCAGGGGTGTCCTACGAGCAGTACTTC
. | . | 16 | TRBJ1-2 | TRBV5-1 | CASSRGSGTGLDGYTF | TGCGCCAGCAGCCGGGGATCCGGGACCGGACTGGATGGCTACACCTTC
. | few | 14 | TRBJ2-3 | TRBV2 | CASSPWTEPDTQYF | TGTGCCAGCAGCCCCTGGACAGAGCCCGATACGCAGTATTTT